This passage covers 12 T cell receptor beta chains from one sample sequenced in a study of T-cell reconstitution after alpha-beta-depleted transplantation in children. Preparing the TCRbeta library involved the use of unique molecular identifiers. From the PCR reads, TCRdb called clonotypes with MiXCR, one entry per CDR3 protein. This sample has hundreds of thousands of distinct CDR3 sequences; about an eighth occur once, and the top ten carry 0.79%. The sequencing used PBMCs, collected before TCRalphabeta/CD19-depleted stem cell transplant. The receptor set was obtained from a girl under 10 years old with congenital amegakaryocytic thrombocytopenia, due to receive a stem cell transplant.

The sample holds many counts of this clonotype. The rearrangement links TRBV5-1 to TRBJ2-1, with D perhaps TRBD2 (6 bases). Germline V CDR1 and CDR2: SGHRS, YFSETQ. Trimming took 4 bases from V and 8 from J, leaving 7 bases between them. The CDR3 is 11 amino acids. CDR3 bases: TGCGCCAGCAGCCGGGACTATGAGCAGTTCTTC. It codes for CASSRDYEQFF.

This clonotype was observed a handful of times. CDR3 nucleotides: TGTGCCAGCAGTGAAGCGCGACTAGCAGAAACAGATACGCAGTATTTT. It yields the protein CASSEARLAETDTQYF. The chain has TRBV2 and TRBJ2-3, with 7 bases identical to TRBD2. Trimming at V came to 0 bases and at J to 3 bases, leaving 6 bases not matched to a gene. This CDR3 contains 16 residues. Germline V gene data show CDR1 as SNHLY and CDR2 as FYNNEI.

This clonotype was detected only a few times. This chain joins TRBV20-1 and TRBJ1-3, with no clear D. Trimming pared 3 bases from V and 1 base from J, leaving 7 bases between. The CDR3 length is 13 residues. Germline-derived CDR1 and CDR2 are DFQATT and SNEGSKA (reference sequence). CDR3 DNA: TGCAGTGCTAGTTTAGGGTCTGGAAACACCATATATTTT. It specifies CSASLGSGNTIYF.

This clonotype was counted ten times or more. This chain uses TRBV20-1 with TRBJ2-2; TRBD1 matches at 9 bases. CDR1 is DFQATT, CDR2 SNEGSKA, per germline (reference sequence). J lost 1 base, V lost 4 bases, and 1 base had no gene match. The CDR3 sequence is 14 residues long. The CDR3 sequence is CSAMGQGNTGELFF. For the CDR3, the DNA is TGCAGTGCTATGGGACAGGGGAACACCGGGGAGCTGTTTTTT.

Ten or more counts support this clonotype. The chain couples TRBV12-3 or TRBV12-4 to TRBJ2-7; TRBD2 matches 13 bases. The J segment lost 5 bases and the V segment lost 3 bases, leaving 4 bases of the junction unmatched. The CDR3 is made up of 15 amino acids. CDR3 coding DNA: TGTGCCAGCAGTTTGACGGGACTAGCGGGACACGAGCAGTACTTC. Protein product: CASSLTGLAGHEQYF.

This clonotype has at least ten counts. CDR3 sequence: CASSSLGQGTEAFF. The CDR3 coding sequence is TGTGCCAGCAGTTCCCTCGGACAGGGGACTGAAGCTTTCTTT. The chain joins TRBV6-5 to TRBJ1-1, with 9 bases that match TRBD1. The CDR3 length is 14 residues. The junction had 5 bases not matched to a gene; V was cut back by 4 bases and J by 5 bases. Germline V CDR1 and CDR2: MNHEY, SVGAGI.

This clonotype has at least ten counts. The chain uses TRBV20-1 and TRBJ1-1, with unresolved D. There are 13 residues in the CDR3. The V gene's germline CDR1 is DFQATT and CDR2 SNEGSKA (reference sequence). Trimming shortened V by 5 bases and J by 5 bases, and 15 bases separated the two germline ends. CDR3 nucleotide sequence: TGCAGTGCTCTGACGCCGACGGGGACTGAAGCTTTCTTT. It is translated as CSALTPTGTEAFF.

This chain's CDR3 is CASSLGKANQPQHF. DNA of the CDR3: TGTGCCAGCAGCTTAGGGAAAGCCAATCAGCCCCAGCATTTT. V usage is TRBV7-8 and J usage is TRBJ1-5; D is unclear. This CDR3 spans 14 amino acids. Germline V lookup: CDR1 SGHVS, CDR2 FQNEAQ. Trimming stripped 1 base from V and 3 bases from J, with 7 bases between.

This clonotype was seen many times. The chain employs TRBV5-1 and TRBJ2-2, with D unclear. CDR1 and CDR2 (germline): SGHRS, YFSETQ. The V end lost 0 bases, the J end lost 9 bases, and 9 bases lay between the germline ends. This CDR3 region has 13 residues. The chain's CDR3 is CASSLDVRRELFF. CDR3 nucleotides: TGCGCCAGCAGCTTGGATGTGCGCAGGGAGCTGTTTTTT.

The chain employs TRBV28 and TRBJ2-3; 9 bases are a match to TRBD2. The CDR3 has 17 amino acids. Germline V CDR1 and CDR2: MDHEN, SYDVKM. With 3 bases clipped from V and 6 bases from J, the junction kept 13 bases outside the gene matches. The CDR3 nucleotides read TGTGCCAGCAGTTTCCCGGGGGGCGTAGCGGGAGCGGATACGCAGTATTTT. This gives the protein CASSFPGGVAGADTQYF.

This clonotype has a count of ten or more. This chain connects TRBV29-1 to TRBJ2-1, with D hard to call. CDR1 is SQVTM, CDR2 ANQGSEA, per germline. Trimming shortened V by 3 bases and J by 0 bases, and 9 bases separated the two germline ends. The CDR3 is made up of 14 amino acids. CDR3 region: CSVDLFASYNEQFF. CDR3 DNA sequence: TGCAGCGTTGATCTATTTGCCTCCTACAATGAGCAGTTCTTC.

This chain connects TRBV19 to TRBJ2-1, with 9 bases matching TRBD1. The CDR3 has 17 residues. The trim removed 4 bases at V and 6 bases at J, leaving 13 bases unmatched. The germline V gene encodes CDR1 LNHDA and CDR2 SQIVND (reference sequence). CDR3: CASSSRPGQGIFNEQFF. CDR3 bases: TGTGCCAGTAGTAGTCGTCCGGGACAGGGAATCTTCAATGAGCAGTTCTTC.